The 18 T cell receptor beta chains below were found in one sample sequenced in a study of blood T cells in healthy people across ages. Then a second PCR, running about 6 to 11 cycles, was carried out with a sample-barcoded 5' primer and a J-beta primer mix. Each CDR3 protein is one row after TCRdb ran MiXCR on the 5' RACE reads. The table has 1.5 million to 2 million distinct CDR3 sequences, roughly 43% seen once. The specimen sequenced was blood. All receptors come from a human donor in good health.

This clonotype was seen a few times. The V gene is TRBV5-1, the J gene TRBJ2-4; 11 bases map to TRBD1. The J call may not be correct, given that the DNA end is closer to TRBJ2-7. CDR3 size: 14 residues. Germline-derived CDR1 and CDR2 are SGHRS and YFSETQ. The CDR3 coding sequence is TGCGCCAGCAGCTTGGGGGACAGGGGGATCGAGCAGTACTTC. Residues: CASSLGDRGIEQYF.

The chain has TRBV6-1 and TRBJ2-7, with 11 bases matching TRBD2. The CDR3 runs to 15 residues. CDR1 is MNHNS and CDR2 is SASEGT in the germline V gene. V dropped 0 bases and J dropped 3; count of bases not matched to a gene: 1. This chain's CDR3 is CASSEAGLAVYEQYF. The CDR3 DNA reads TGTGCCAGCAGTGAAGCGGGACTAGCGGTCTACGAGCAGTACTTC.

The gene calls are TRBV4-3 and TRBJ2-1; tentative D call: TRBD1 (5 bases). The ends were cut back, 0 bases at V and 3 bases at J, with 21 bases in the middle. Per the germline V gene, CDR1 is LGHNA and CDR2 is YSLEER. The CDR3 length is 19 residues. The CDR3 DNA is TGCGCCAGCAGCCAAGATGTTTTTGCAGGGCAGGGAAGCTACAATGAGCAGTTCTTC. Translation: CASSQDVFAGQGSYNEQFF.

This clonotype showed up just a few times. The genes are TRBV5-1 and TRBJ2-3, with 13 bases identical to TRBD2. The germline V gene encodes CDR1 SGHRS and CDR2 YFSETQ. CDR3 length: 17 residues. V trimming: 0 bases; J trimming: 2 bases; junction bases outside the gene matches: 3. CDR3 residues: CASSLGLAGGYTDTQYF. In nucleotides, the CDR3 is TGCGCCAGCAGCTTGGGACTAGCGGGGGGCTACACAGATACGCAGTATTTT.

This clonotype was observed at least ten times. CDR3 amino acids: CASRPDLDRGTEAFF. In DNA, the CDR3 is TGTGCCAGCAGACCGGACCTGGACAGGGGCACTGAAGCTTTCTTT. The chain links TRBV12-3 or TRBV12-4 to TRBJ1-1; 9 nucleotides align to TRBD1. The CDR3 loop spans 15 amino acids. After removal of 6 bases from V and 4 bases from J, the junction contained 9 bases not matched to a gene.

In its sample, this clonotype was seen once. This chain joins TRBV12-3 or TRBV12-4 and TRBJ2-1, with TRBD1 matching 7 bases. The CDR3 is 15 residues long. Losses at the gene ends were 6 bases for V and 7 bases for J; bases not matched to a gene: 12. The CDR3 DNA follows: TGTGCCAGCAGACTAGACAGGGTGAGAAGGAATGAGCAGTTCTTC. This translates into CASRLDRVRRNEQFF.

J is TRBJ2-1 and V is TRBV20-1; no firm D call. Gene TRBJ2-7 matches the end of the DNA better, so the J call may be wrong. CDR3 length equals 14 residues. CDR1 and CDR2 (germline): DFQATT, SNEGSKA (reference sequence). As DNA, the CDR3 is TGCAGCGTCGATCTGACCGGCTCCTACGATGAGCAGTACTTC. As protein: CSVDLTGSYDEQYF.

V usage is TRBV20-1 and J usage is TRBJ2-4; TRBD1 aligns across 7 bases. This CDR3 has 16 amino acids. The V gene's germline CDR1 is DFQATT and CDR2 SNEGSKA (reference sequence). V trimming: 6 bases; J trimming: 0 bases; junction bases outside the gene matches: 11. The chain's CDR3 is CSAVSGTALAKNIQYF. DNA for the CDR3: TGCAGTGCAGTTTCCGGGACAGCTCTAGCCAAAAACATTCAGTACTTC.

The chain carries TRBV6-5 and TRBJ1-2; no definite D call. V was shortened by 8 bases and J by 4 bases, with 23 bases between the two germline ends. The CDR3 runs 16 residues. Germline V gene data show CDR1 as MNHEY and CDR2 as SVGAGI. CDR3 protein: CASVRRAAPGTYGYTF. The DNA of the CDR3 is TGTGCCAGCGTACGGAGGGCAGCACCAGGAACCTATGGCTACACCTTC.

The table lists this clonotype with many counts. The chain couples TRBV4-1 to TRBJ2-7; unclear D gene. The V gene lost 0 bases and the J gene lost 2 bases, with 5 bases spanning the gap. Looked up from germline, CDR1 is MGHRA and CDR2 is YSYEKL. The CDR3 contains 13 residues. This chain's CDR3 is CASSQEQTYEQYF. The DNA of the CDR3 is TGCGCCAGCAGCCAAGAGCAGACCTACGAGCAGTACTTC.

The V gene is TRBV24-1, the J gene TRBJ1-5; TRBD1 matches at 7 bases. The CDR3 loop spans 14 amino acids. V gave up 7 bases and J gave up 5 bases; unmatched junction bases: 7. Germline CDR1 and CDR2: KGHDR and SFDVKD. CDR3 sequence reads: CATSDGTAYQPQHF. As DNA, the CDR3 is TGTGCCACCAGCGACGGGACAGCTTATCAGCCCCAGCATTTT.

The J gene is TRBJ1-6, the V gene TRBV7-2; D remains unclear. The CDR3 is made up of 15 amino acids. Germline CDR1 and CDR2: SGHTA and FQGNSA. V lost 5 bases and J lost 10, with 18 bases in between. CDR3 in DNA: TGTGCCAGCAGCATCCTACCCGGCTCTCGGTCACCCCTCCACTTT. This sequence encodes CASSILPGSRSPLHF.

The V call is TRBV3-1, the J call TRBJ2-7; TRBD1 matches at 10 bases. CDR1 is LGHDT, CDR2 YNNKEL, per germline (reference sequence). J lost 0 bases, V lost 3 bases, and 5 bases had no gene match. This CDR3 is 16 amino acids long. The CDR3 coding sequence is TGTGCCAGCAGCCATTTCGGACAGGGGGTCTCCTACGAGCAGTACTTC. This encodes CASSHFGQGVSYEQYF.

This clonotype has more than one count but fewer than ten. This sequence joins TRBV12-3 or TRBV12-4 and TRBJ2-4; D not resolved. TRBJ2-7 matches the DNA end more closely, so the J call is doubtful. There are 14 residues in the CDR3. The CDR3 sequence: CASSLGPRSHEQYF. The CDR3 nucleotides read TGTGCCAGCAGTTTAGGGCCGCGATCTCACGAGCAGTACTTC.

The sample holds a few counts of this clonotype. The chain combines TRBV6-2 or TRBV6-3 with TRBJ2-1; D may be TRBD1 or TRBD2 (5 bases each). CDR1 is MNHEY, CDR2 SVGEGT, per germline. This CDR3 is built from 15 residues. V was cut by 2 bases and J by 6 bases, with 14 bases left in between. This CDR3 reads CASSYPIPGPNEQFF. DNA of the CDR3: TGTGCCAGCAGTTACCCGATTCCGGGACCCAATGAGCAGTTCTTC.

This clonotype has only a few counts. The rearrangement joins TRBV4-3 to TRBJ2-1; TRBD1 matches at 8 bases. Germline V gene sequence: CDR1 LGHNA, CDR2 YSLEER. The V gene end was trimmed by 6 bases and the J gene end by 1 base; junction bases not matched to a gene: 5. The CDR3 extends over 15 amino acids. The CDR3 DNA sequence: TGCGCCAGCAGACAGGACAGGGCGTCCTACAATGAGCAGTTCTTC. The encoded protein is CASRQDRASYNEQFF.

V usage is TRBV20-1 and J usage is TRBJ1-1; tentatively, D is TRBD1 (5 bases). V lost 5 bases, J lost 11 bases, and 18 bases lay in between. CDR3 length: 12 amino acids. In germline, CDR1 is DFQATT, CDR2 SNEGSKA (reference sequence). The CDR3 DNA reads TGCAGTGCTCAGAGGGGCACCGGGGGGGCTTTCTTT. Translated, it gives CSAQRGTGGAFF.

The chain couples TRBV11-3 to TRBJ2-2, with D hard to call. There are 12 residues in the CDR3. V was pared by 5 bases and J by 7 bases, with 8 bases between. The V gene's germline CDR1 is SGHNT and CDR2 YENEEA. CDR3 sequence: CASSRSIGELFF. As DNA, the CDR3 is TGTGCCAGCAGCCGATCAATCGGGGAGCTGTTTTTT. The complete variable domain, with remaining parts taken from reference TRBV11-3 and TRBJ2-2, reads EAGVVQSPRYKIIEKKQPVAFWCNPISGHNTLYWYLQNLGQGPELLIRYENEEAVDDSQLPKDRFSAERLKGVDSTLKIQPAELGDSAVYLCASSRSIGELFFGEGSRLTVL.